Given below is one TCR beta chain in context. This sample stems from a study of blood T cell repertoires in COVID-19. Assay used: immunoSEQ multiplex PCR; TCRdb lists only in-frame clones, some missing. The profile shows about 200,000 clones, around 90% of them singletons. CDR3 size: 15 residues. CDR1 is SGHTA and CDR2 is FQGNSA in the germline V gene. V lost 5 bases and J lost 2, with 16 bases in between. The origin of this receptor is a woman aged 18-29 years who had recovered from COVID-19. The sample taken for sequencing was PBMCs or T cells enriched from blood (not recorded which). V gene TRBV7-2 combines with J gene TRBJ2-7; D not certain. Here the CDR3 reads CASSAQLVATYEQYF. The CDR3 nucleotides read TGTGCCAGCAGCGCCCAGTTGGTGGCCACCTACGAGCAGTACTTC.